This T cell receptor (beta chain) emerged from a study of blood T cell repertoires in COVID-19. Study at large: Italy, Spain and the United States were the sources of the convalescent and acute COVID-19 samples. The cDNA or gDNA used as material had been derived from T cells, B-cell-depleted T cells, or PBMCs.

Germline lookup yields CDR1 SGHRS and CDR2 YFSETQ. This CDR3 contains 15 residues. Trimming left V 4 bases short and J 0 bases short, with 11 bases between. As handled by the study authors: Estimation of nucleated cell counts was performed using reference gene primer amplification. The protocol was immunoSEQ multiplex PCR, while the TCRdb copy is restricted to in-frame clones and leaves out a portion. V, J and clone size were drawn from that table, and D and trimming were deduced from the DNA. In the table there are approximately 100,000 clones, just over 90% of which are singletons. The source material was peripheral blood. The clonotype comes from a man aged 55-75 years with acute or convalescent COVID-19. The J gene is TRBJ1-3, the V gene TRBV5-1, with unresolved D. The CDR3 region is CASSGSGVSGNTIYF. CDR3 nucleotide sequence: TGCGCCAGCAGCGGTTCTGGAGTCTCTGGAAACACCATATATTTT.